Each of the 16 T cell receptor beta chains below was sequenced from the same sample in a study of cytomegalovirus exposure and HLA in healthy donors. PCR amplification relied on 60 Vbeta primers (plus 13 Jbeta primers). Using immunoSEQ multiplex PCR, the repertoire was profiled, and TCRdb retains in-frame clones only, with some absent. The table lists 150,000 to 200,000 clones, around four fifths of them singletons, with roughly 4.5% in the top ten. The sequenced material came from PBMCs. The origin of the receptors is a man between 45 and 60 years old in good health and CMV-seropositive.

V is TRBV5-1 and J is TRBJ2-7; 16 bases map to TRBD2. The CDR3 length is 16 residues. V shed 4 bases and J 2 bases; nucleotides not matched to a gene: 3. The germline gives CDR1 SGHRS, CDR2 YFSETQ. CDR3 sequence (DNA): TGCGCCAGCAGCCTAGGGACTAGCGGGGGGGCCTACGAGCAGTACTTC. Translation gives CASSLGTSGGAYEQYF. Complete variable domain (other parts from reference TRBV5-1 and TRBJ2-7): KAGVTQTPRYLIKTRGQQVTLSCSPISGHRSVSWYQQTPGQGLQFLFEYFSETQRNKGNFPGRFSGRQFSNSRSEMNVSTLELGDSALYLCASSLGTSGGAYEQYFGPGTRLTVT.

The J gene is TRBJ2-3, the V gene TRBV5-1; D might be TRBD2 (6 bases). V lost 4 bases to trimming and J lost 3 bases, with 21 bases between them. Per the germline V gene, CDR1 is SGHRS and CDR2 is YFSETQ. This CDR3 has 17 amino acids. DNA for the CDR3: TGCGCCAGCAGCCGAACCACAAGCCGGGAGAAAACAGATACGCAGTATTTT. Amino acid sequence: CASSRTTSREKTDTQYF.

This clone was found once. J is TRBJ2-1 and V is TRBV10-3; 8 positions match TRBD2. Germline CDR1 ENHRY, CDR2 SYGVKD. With V trimmed by 5 bases and J by 4 bases, 13 bases remained unmatched. This CDR3 is built from 17 residues. The CDR3 is CAISHPGGRLDYNEQFF. The CDR3 DNA sequence: TGTGCCATCAGTCATCCGGGAGGGCGGTTGGATTACAATGAGCAGTTCTTC.

V usage is TRBV9 and J usage is TRBJ2-2; possible D gene TRBD2, 6 bases. Between the trimmed V and J ends, which lost 4 bases and 1 base, there was a span of 17 bases. The length of the CDR3 is 17 residues. The V gene's germline CDR1 is SGDLS and CDR2 YYNGEE. The CDR3 spells CASSPTSGRGNTGELFF. The CDR3 DNA is TGTGCCAGCAGCCCGACCTCAGGGCGGGGGAACACCGGGGAGCTGTTTTTT.

The J gene is TRBJ2-5, the V gene TRBV13, with D possibly being TRBD1 (6 bases). The J call may be mistaken, given a closer DNA end match to TRBJ2-7. The CDR3 is 14 residues long. Germline V lookup: CDR1 PRHDT, CDR2 FYEKMQ (reference sequence). CDR3 bases: TGTGCCAGCAGCTTAGCAGGGGACACCTACGAGCAGTACTTC. It yields the protein CASSLAGDTYEQYF.

The rearrangement links TRBV28 to TRBJ2-1; 9 bases fit TRBD1. The V gene's germline CDR1 is MDHEN and CDR2 SYDVKM. With 5 bases clipped from V and 1 base from J, the junction kept 6 bases outside the gene matches. CDR3 size: 16 residues. The CDR3 DNA reads TGTGCCAGCAGTCCGGACAGGGGTTGGTCCTACAATGAGCAGTTCTTC. Its protein product is CASSPDRGWSYNEQFF.

This chain connects TRBV4-2 to TRBJ2-7; D gene unclear. Trimming removed 0 bases from V and 3 bases from J, with 12 bases in between. This CDR3 spans 15 amino acids. Germline CDR1 LGHNA, CDR2 YNFKEQ. CDR3 bases: TGTGCCAGCAGCCAAGATTGGTACAGAATCTACGAGCAGTACTTC. This encodes CASSQDWYRIYEQYF.

This chain joins TRBV27 and TRBJ2-1, with 8 nucleotides matching TRBD2. With 3 bases clipped from V and 10 bases from J, the junction kept 11 bases outside the gene matches. Germline CDR1 reads MNHEY; CDR2 reads SMNVEV (reference sequence). CDR3 length: 15 amino acids. CDR3 protein: CASSFWSGSSLEQFF. The CDR3 DNA reads TGTGCCAGCAGTTTCTGGAGCGGGAGCTCGTTGGAGCAGTTCTTC.

The chain carries TRBV14 and TRBJ2-7; 10 nucleotides align to TRBD2. The CDR3 contains 17 residues. Trimming removed 2 bases from V and 1 base from J; junction bases left unmatched: 8. Germline assignment: CDR1 SGHDN and CDR2 FVKESK. CDR3 sequence (DNA): TGTGCCAGCAGCCAATCCCCGGGACTAGCGAGATCCTACGAGCAGTACTTC. This codes for CASSQSPGLARSYEQYF.

The chain joins TRBV30 to TRBJ2-7; 7 nucleotides agree with TRBD2. Trimming cost V 2 bases and J 3 bases; bases outside gene matches: 7. There are 14 residues in the CDR3. Looked up from germline, CDR1 is GTSNPN and CDR2 is SVGIG (reference sequence). The DNA of the CDR3 is TGTGCCTGGAGTCACGGTGCGGGGGACTACGAGCAGTACTTC. Translation gives CAWSHGAGDYEQYF.

The CDR3 loop reads CASSLTGQTQYF. Written as DNA, the CDR3 is TGTGCCAGCAGCTTAACGGGTCAGACCCAGTACTTC. The genes are TRBV7-9 and TRBJ2-5; D is ambiguous. Trimming removed 2 bases at V and 6 bases at J, with 7 bases between. Germline CDR1 reads SEHNR; CDR2 reads FQNEAQ (reference sequence). This CDR3 is 12 amino acids long.

V is TRBV29-1 and J is TRBJ1-2; 12 bases map to TRBD1. The V gene end was trimmed by 4 bases and the J gene end by 0 bases; junction bases not matched to a gene: 12. Germline V gives CDR1 SQVTM, CDR2 ANQGSEA. The CDR3 covers 18 residues. The CDR3 DNA reads as TGCAGCGTTGTCCCGGGGCCGGGACAGGGGGCTCCTAACTATGGCTACACCTTC. Protein product: CSVVPGPGQGAPNYGYTF.

V gene TRBV6-5 combines with J gene TRBJ1-2; 7 nucleotides match TRBD1. CDR1 is MNHEY and CDR2 is SVGAGI in the germline V gene. Trimming cost V 9 bases and J 1 base; bases outside gene matches: 5. The CDR3 is made up of 13 amino acids. The CDR3 DNA follows: TGTGCCAGTGGACAGGAGTATAACTATGGCTACACCTTC. It is translated as CASGQEYNYGYTF.

V and J are TRBV5-1 and TRBJ2-5; TRBD2 matches 7 bases. Per germline, CDR1 SGHRS and CDR2 YFSETQ. The CDR3 has 16 amino acids. V trimming: 0 bases; J trimming: 2 bases; junction bases outside the gene matches: 7. Written as DNA, the CDR3 is TGCGCCAGCAGCTTGGAAGCGGGGAAACTTCAAGAGACCCAGTACTTC. Translating gives CASSLEAGKLQETQYF.

This clone was recorded only once. J is TRBJ2-3 and V is TRBV9; TRBD2 aligns across 7 bases. Germline-derived CDR1 and CDR2 are SGDLS and YYNGEE. This CDR3 is 14 amino acids long. The V segment lost 2 bases and the J segment 2 bases; nucleotides outside the gene matches: 2. CDR3 in amino acids: CASSVSGDTDTQYF. Here the CDR3 DNA reads TGTGCCAGCAGCGTGAGCGGGGACACAGATACGCAGTATTTT.

V is TRBV28 and J is TRBJ2-7; the match to TRBD2 covers 7 bases. V was clipped by 1 base and J by 4 bases; unmatched bases: 4. Germline loops: CDR1 MDHEN, CDR2 SYDVKM. This CDR3 contains 14 residues. The CDR3 DNA reads as TGTGCCAGCAGTTTATCCAGGGAGGGTTACGAGCAGTACTTC. Its protein product is CASSLSREGYEQYF. The complete variable domain, with remaining parts taken from reference TRBV28 and TRBJ2-7, reads DVKVTQSSRYLVKRTGEKVFLECVQDMDHENMFWYRQDPGLGLRLIYFSYDVKMKEKGDIPEGYSVSREKKERFSLILESASTNQTSMYLCASSLSREGYEQYFGPGTRLTVT.